A selection of T cell receptor beta chains follows, all from one sample in a study of blood T cell repertoires in COVID-19. Method: immunoSEQ multiplex PCR; TCRdb's copy keeps in-frame clones and lacks some. The sample has 55,000 to 75,000 clones; 84% are singletons. The sample consisted of peripheral blood. These TCRs come from a man aged 55 to 69 with COVID-19, enrolled during active disease. The CDR3 runs from the conserved cysteine through the conserved F or W. The D gene is left open where the match is weak. Expanded clones get a size class; other rows say once, few or many, or leave the size out.

d_gene	abundance	v_gene	j_gene	CDR3aa	CDR3nt
TRBD1	.	TRBV4-1	TRBJ1-2	CASSQDGQGYYGYTF	TGCGCCAGCAGCCAAGATGGACAGGGTTACTATGGCTACACCTTC
.	.	TRBV2	TRBJ2-5	CASRRDLEETQYF	TGTGCCAGCAGGAGGGACTTGGAAGAGACCCAGTACTTC
TRBD2	.	TRBV2	TRBJ2-5	CASSPRTSGGGETQYF	TGTGCCAGCAGTCCTAGGACTAGCGGGGGGGGTGAGACCCAGTACTTC
.	.	TRBV6-6	TRBJ1-4	CASSYSRTDEKLFF	TGTGCCAGCAGTTACTCGAGGACAGATGAAAAACTGTTTTTT
.	.	TRBV18	TRBJ1-1	CASSDASGTEAFF	TGTGCCAGCTCAGATGCGTCGGGAACTGAAGCTTTCTTT
.	.	TRBV7-9	TRBJ1-1	CASSLSGEAFF	TGTGCCAGCAGCTTATCAGGGGAAGCTTTCTTT
TRBD1	.	TRBV6-5	TRBJ1-1	CATTTGPAYTEAFF	TGTGCCACTACGACAGGGCCGGCGTACACTGAAGCTTTCTTT
TRBD1	.	TRBV2	TRBJ2-1	CASSRDRGNEQFF	TGTGCCAGCAGCCGGGACAGGGGTAATGAGCAGTTCTTC
TRBD2	.	TRBV5-4	TRBJ2-3	CASSNRPSGGNTDTQYF	TGTGCCAGCAGCAACCGACCCTCGGGGGGAAACACAGATACGCAGTATTTT
TRBD2	.	TRBV10-3	TRBJ2-1	CAISSSGRASEQFF	TGTGCCATCAGCTCTAGCGGGAGGGCCAGTGAGCAGTTCTTC
.	.	TRBV4-1	TRBJ2-1	CASSLRESDYNEQFF	TGCGCCAGCAGCCTCCGGGAGAGCGATTACAATGAGCAGTTCTTC
.	.	TRBV27	TRBJ1-6	CASSPLPIGRESGPLHF	TGTGCCAGCAGTCCACTACCTATCGGACGGGAAAGTGGCCCCCTCCACTTT
TRBD1	.	TRBV19	TRBJ1-1	CASIDRGMGGEAFF	TGTGCCAGTATCGACAGGGGGATGGGTGGTGAAGCTTTCTTT
.	once	TRBV3-1/TRBV3-2	TRBJ2-3	CASSQDSSGIPDTQYF	TGTGCCAGCAGCCAAGATAGTTCCGGGATCCCAGATACGCAGTATTTT
TRBD2	.	TRBV4-1	TRBJ2-3	CASSRTSGSTDTQYF	TGCGCCAGCAGCCGAACTAGCGGATCCACAGATACGCAGTATTTT
TRBD1	.	TRBV3-1/TRBV3-2	TRBJ1-2	CASSQGQESIYGYTF	TGTGCCAGCAGCCAGGGACAGGAGTCTATCTATGGCTACACCTTC
TRBD2	.	TRBV11-1	TRBJ2-1	CASSLRSGRGNEQFF	TGTGCCAGCAGCTTAAGGAGCGGGAGGGGCAATGAGCAGTTCTTC
.	once	TRBV23-1	TRBJ1-3	CASSQSRGHAGNTIYF	TGCGCCAGCAGTCAATCACGGGGACATGCTGGAAACACCATATATTTT
TRBD2	.	TRBV4-2	TRBJ2-3	CASSQELAGGTDTQYF	TGTGCCAGCAGCCAAGAATTAGCGGGGGGCACAGATACGCAGTATTTT
.	.	TRBV9	TRBJ2-3	CASSPAFQEKDTQYF	TGTGCCAGCAGCCCCGCCTTTCAGGAAAAAGATACGCAGTATTTT
.	.	TRBV9	TRBJ2-3	CASSARGGPDTQYF	TGTGCCAGCAGCGCGAGGGGGGGGCCGGATACGCAGTATTTT
.	.	TRBV5-4	TRBJ2-5	CASSLDSQTQYF	TGTGCCAGCAGCTTGGACTCACAGACCCAGTACTTC
.	.	TRBV15	TRBJ2-6	CATSGVAGGAPYSGANVLTF	TGTGCCACCAGCGGGGTGGCTGGGGGGGCTCCTTACTCTGGGGCCAACGTCCTGACTTTC
.	.	TRBV19	TRBJ1-2	CASSIDLAQYNYGYTF	TGTGCCAGTAGTATAGATCTGGCCCAATATAACTATGGCTACACCTTC
.	.	TRBV19	TRBJ1-2	CASSITEGYGYTF	TGTGCCAGTAGTATAACGGAGGGGTATGGCTACACCTTC
.	.	TRBV14	TRBJ1-1	CASSQKMGQGTEAFF	TGTGCCAGCAGCCAAAAGATGGGGCAGGGCACTGAAGCTTTCTTT
.	.	TRBV6-5	TRBJ1-3	CASSYSIGPGNTIYF	TGTGCCAGCAGTTACTCTATTGGGCCTGGAAACACCATATATTTT
TRBD1	once	TRBV3-1/TRBV3-2	TRBJ2-3	CASSPTGAADTQYF	TGTGCCAGCAGCCCGACAGGGGCTGCAGATACGCAGTATTTT
.	once	TRBV7-9	TRBJ1-5	CASSLGYPGVGNQPQHF	TGTGCCAGCAGCTTAGGGTATCCCGGGGTTGGAAATCAGCCCCAGCATTTT
TRBD1	.	TRBV28	TRBJ2-3	CASSSGTPRGLRGTDTQYF	TGTGCCAGCAGTTCCGGTACTCCCAGGGGGCTGCGAGGGACAGATACGCAGTATTTT
TRBD2	.	TRBV5-1	TRBJ2-3	CASSGGGGLAGRTDTQYF	TGCGCCAGCAGCGGTGGCGGGGGCCTAGCGGGCCGCACAGATACGCAGTATTTT
.	.	TRBV6-4	TRBJ1-2	CASSGQGGDYGYTF	TGTGCCAGCAGTGGCCAGGGAGGGGACTATGGCTACACCTTC
.	.	TRBV6-5	TRBJ2-2	CASSFGGSTGELFF	TGTGCCAGCAGTTTCGGAGGGAGCACCGGGGAGCTGTTTTTT
.	.	TRBV15	TRBJ1-3	CATSRDWAGSGNTIYF	TGTGCCACCAGCAGAGATTGGGCAGGGTCTGGAAACACCATATATTTT
TRBD1	.	TRBV6-5	TRBJ1-2	CASSYLDRGGFGYTF	TGTGCCAGCAGTTACTTGGACAGGGGAGGGTTTGGCTACACCTTC
TRBD1	.	TRBV24-1	TRBJ1-5	CATSGGTGGNQPQHF	TGTGCCACCAGTGGAGGGACAGGGGGCAATCAGCCCCAGCATTTT
.	.	TRBV9	TRBJ1-2	CASSVGGTNLNYGYTF	TGTGCCAGCAGCGTAGGGGGCACCAACCTTAACTATGGCTACACCTTC